One and the same sample provided the 29 T cell receptor beta chains below, sequenced in a study of blood T cell repertoires in COVID-19. Produced via immunoSEQ multiplex PCR; TCRdb's table is partial and in-frame only. In the table there are about 310,000 clones, around nine tenths of which are singletons. The sequenced sample was PBMCs or T cells enriched from blood (not recorded which). The receptor set was obtained from a woman in her 30s who had recovered from COVID-19.

The rearrangement uses TRBV12-5 and TRBJ2-1, with D uncertain. The CDR3 spans 14 residues. Trimming shortened V by 7 bases and J by 2 bases, and 12 bases separated the two germline ends. Per germline, CDR1 LGHNT and CDR2 FRNRAP. Here the CDR3 reads CASADQSAYNEQFF. In DNA, the CDR3 is TGTGCTAGTGCTGATCAGAGCGCCTACAATGAGCAGTTCTTC.

The chain joins TRBV27 to TRBJ1-1; the D is unclear. This CDR3 spans 13 amino acids. V shed 10 bases and J shed 0 bases, with 12 bases lying between them. Germline V gene lookup returns CDR1 MNHEY and CDR2 SMNVEV (reference sequence). This CDR3 reads CATAGSVNTEAFF. The CDR3 DNA reads as TGTGCCACCGCTGGTTCGGTGAACACTGAAGCTTTCTTT.

The chain is built from TRBV3-1 (or the pseudogene TRBV3-2) and TRBJ2-3; TRBD2 aligns across 9 bases. V shed 1 base and J 3 bases; nucleotides not matched to a gene: 20. The CDR3 spans 21 residues. CDR1 is LGHDT, CDR2 YNNKEL, per germline (reference sequence). CDR3 in DNA: TGTGCCAGCAGCCAAGGAAGGGCTAGCGGGAAGTTAAATTCTGGGACAGATACGCAGTATTTT. As protein: CASSQGRASGKLNSGTDTQYF.

V gene TRBV12-3 or TRBV12-4 combines with J gene TRBJ1-2; 10 bases agree with TRBD1. Germline trimming cut 6 bases from V and 6 bases from J; bases unmatched to any gene: 4. This CDR3 spans 13 amino acids. The CDR3 nucleotides are TGTGCCAGCAGCCGGGACAGGGGCCATGGCTACACCTTC. Protein product: CASSRDRGHGYTF.

The V call is TRBV28, the J call TRBJ2-7; the D is unclear. Germline V gene sequence: CDR1 MDHEN, CDR2 SYDVKM. V was trimmed by 5 bases and J by 3 bases, leaving 8 bases between them. This CDR3 contains 12 residues. CDR3 sequence: CASSPLSYEQYF. The CDR3 nucleotides read TGTGCCAGCAGTCCCCTGAGCTACGAGCAGTACTTC.

This clone was detected once. V is TRBV19 and J is TRBJ1-5; unclear D gene. The CDR3 is 14 amino acids. The V end was cut by 0 bases, the J end by 2 bases, with 5 bases between. CDR1 is LNHDA and CDR2 is SQIVND in the germline V gene (reference sequence). CDR3 residues: CASSIDSGNQPQHF. The CDR3 DNA reads TGTGCCAGTAGTATAGACAGTGGCAATCAGCCCCAGCATTTT.

The CDR3 region has the DNA TGTGCCAGCAGTTTATCGGGACTAGCGGGAGAGGAGACCCAGTACTTC. Its protein product is CASSLSGLAGEETQYF. The chain has TRBV27 and TRBJ2-5; 14 nucleotides match TRBD2. CDR1 and CDR2 (germline): MNHEY, SMNVEV (reference sequence). The CDR3 contains 16 residues. V lost 0 bases to trimming and J lost 5 bases; unmatched junction nucleotides: 2.

The gene calls are TRBV9 and TRBJ1-1; TRBD1 might be the D (5 bases). The CDR3 consists of 15 residues. The V gene lost 0 bases and the J gene lost 8 bases, with 17 bases spanning the gap. Germline V gene data show CDR1 as SGDLS and CDR2 as YYNGEE. The CDR3 DNA sequence: TGTGCCAGCAGCGTAGACAACAGGTTGGCTGGGGAAGCTTTCTTT. It codes for CASSVDNRLAGEAFF.

The chain employs TRBV4-2 and TRBJ1-6, with TRBD1 matching 10 bases. Trimming cost V 3 bases and J 0 bases; bases outside gene matches: 5. CDR3 length: 18 residues. The germline V gene has CDR1 LGHNA and CDR2 YNFKEQ. CDR3 region: CASSHGTGADSYNSPLHF. DNA of the CDR3: TGTGCCAGCAGCCACGGGACAGGGGCCGACTCCTATAATTCACCCCTCCACTTT.

The chain has TRBV18 and TRBJ1-2; a possible D gene is TRBD1 (5 bases). Germline V CDR1 and CDR2: KGHSH, LQKENI. V lost 5 bases to trimming and J lost 8 bases, with 15 bases between them. This CDR3 spans 13 amino acids. The CDR3 is CASSSPTVEGYTF. The CDR3 bases are TGTGCCAGCTCATCGCCGACAGTTGAAGGCTACACCTTC.

This chain uses TRBV27 with TRBJ2-7, with D maybe TRBD2 (7 bases). Germline CDR1 reads MNHEY; CDR2 reads SMNVEV (reference sequence). The V end lost 6 bases, the J end lost 4 bases, and 19 bases lay between the germline ends. The CDR3 is 15 amino acids. The CDR3 DNA reads TGTGCCAGCAGCAAGGCCTGGGGGGGCTTATACGAGCAGTACTTC. Protein: CASSKAWGGLYEQYF.

V is TRBV28 and J is TRBJ1-5; a weak D match, TRBD1 (6 bases). Trimming cost V 6 bases and J 5 bases, with 14 bases left between them. In germline, CDR1 is MDHEN, CDR2 SYDVKM. The CDR3 has 14 amino acids. CDR3 bases: TGTGCCAGCAGCCCGACGCGGGGGCATCAGCCCCAGCATTTT. Its translation is CASSPTRGHQPQHF. Variable domain in full (rest from reference TRBV28 and TRBJ1-5): DVKVTQSSRYLVKRTGEKVFLECVQDMDHENMFWYRQDPGLGLRLIYFSYDVKMKEKGDIPEGYSVSREKKERFSLILESASTNQTSMYLCASSPTRGHQPQHFGDGTRLSIL.

The gene calls are TRBV4-3 and TRBJ1-2; D gene uncertain. Between the trimmed V and J ends, which lost 4 bases and 8 bases, there was a span of 14 bases. Germline CDR1 LGHNA, CDR2 YSLEER. There are 13 residues in the CDR3. The CDR3: CASSPVVSSGYTF. The CDR3 DNA follows: TGCGCCAGCAGCCCAGTAGTGAGTAGCGGCTACACCTTC.

There are a few counts of this clone. This sequence joins TRBV28 and TRBJ1-1; TRBD1 agrees at 10 bases. Per germline, CDR1 MDHEN and CDR2 SYDVKM. With V trimmed by 6 bases and J by 0 bases, 10 bases remained unmatched. CDR3 length equals 17 residues. Here the CDR3 reads CASRFTGTGDMNTEAFF. The CDR3, as DNA: TGTGCCAGCAGATTTACCGGGACAGGGGACATGAACACTGAAGCTTTCTTT.

J is TRBJ1-1 and V is TRBV10-3; 10 nucleotides agree with TRBD1. From germline, CDR1 is ENHRY and CDR2 SYGVKD. This CDR3 has 14 amino acids. Germline trimming cut 5 bases from V and 3 bases from J; bases unmatched to any gene: 3. CDR3 bases: TGTGCCATCAGTACCGACAGGGGGCACACTGAAGCTTTCTTT. Translated, it gives CAISTDRGHTEAFF.

This clone was detected once. The CDR3 DNA reads TGTGCCAGCACCGACAGGCGGTTAGAAGCTTTCTTT. Protein sequence: CASTDRRLEAFF. V is TRBV3-1 (or the pseudogene TRBV3-2) and J is TRBJ1-1, with a tentative D call TRBD1 (6 bases). Germline assignment: CDR1 LGHDT and CDR2 YNNKEL (reference sequence). CDR3 length: 12 amino acids. Trimming pared 7 bases from V and 8 bases from J, leaving 14 bases between.

The J gene is TRBJ2-3, the V gene TRBV2; D not resolved. Germline CDR1 and CDR2: SNHLY and FYNNEI. V was shortened by 7 bases and J by 1 base, with 18 bases between the two germline ends. The CDR3 consists of 16 residues. This CDR3 is CASTRGGYRRTDTQYF. The DNA for the CDR3 is TGTGCCAGCACCCGAGGTGGTTACCGACGCACAGATACGCAGTATTTT.

This chain connects TRBV7-2 to TRBJ2-7; 11 nucleotides align to TRBD2. V lost 3 bases, J lost 3 bases, and 4 bases stayed unmatched. The CDR3 has 15 residues. The germline gives CDR1 SGHTA, CDR2 FQGNSA. DNA of the CDR3: TGTGCCAGCAGCTTCACCGGGACTAGCGGCTACGAGCAGTACTTC. It translates to CASSFTGTSGYEQYF.

The chain combines TRBV7-9 with TRBJ1-4, with D possibly TRBD1 on 6 matching bases. V lost 5 bases to trimming and J lost 8 bases, with 18 bases between them. The germline V gene has CDR1 SEHNR and CDR2 FQNEAQ (reference sequence). The CDR3 totals 15 residues. The CDR3 loop is CASSLMTGGREKLFF. In DNA form, the CDR3 reads TGTGCCAGCAGCCTGATGACAGGCGGTCGCGAAAAACTGTTTTTT.

This clone was seen a few times. This chain joins TRBV5-1 and TRBJ1-2; 7 positions match TRBD1. Trimming cost V 3 bases and J 10 bases; bases outside gene matches: 27. CDR3 length: 19 amino acids. CDR1 and CDR2 (germline): SGHRS, YFSETQ. CDR3 DNA sequence: TGCGCCAGCAGCTCGCTCTTTCGTACCGGGACAGCGGCCGTAAATGACTACACCTTC. Protein product: CASSSLFRTGTAAVNDYTF.

This sequence joins TRBV27 and TRBJ2-7; perhaps TRBD2 as D (6 bases). The CDR3 length is 14 residues. The V end was cut by 5 bases, the J end by 2 bases, with 13 bases between. In germline, CDR1 is MNHEY, CDR2 SMNVEV (reference sequence). The CDR3: CASSIQREAYEQYF. The CDR3 DNA follows: TGTGCCAGCAGTATACAAAGGGAGGCCTACGAGCAGTACTTC.

This clone was picked up one time. This rearrangement joins TRBV27 to TRBJ2-7; tentative D call: TRBD2 (6 bases). Germline CDR1 reads MNHEY; CDR2 reads SMNVEV (reference sequence). Trimming removed 4 bases from V and 5 bases from J, with 12 bases in between. CDR3 length: 13 residues. DNA for the CDR3: TGTGCCAGCAGTTGGAGGGTTTCGGACGAGCAGTACTTC. Translating gives CASSWRVSDEQYF.

Written as DNA, the CDR3 is TGTGCCAGCAGCTGGGGGGTGGGCCTACCCACAGATACGCAGTATTTT. The encoded protein is CASSWGVGLPTDTQYF. The rearrangement uses TRBV7-9 and TRBJ2-3; weak D call: TRBD2 (6 bases). V lost 4 bases and J 2 bases, leaving 16 bases between the germline ends. CDR1 is SEHNR, CDR2 FQNEAQ, per germline (reference sequence). This CDR3 contains 16 residues.

This chain joins TRBV28 and TRBJ1-4, with D tentatively TRBD1 (5 bases). CDR3 length equals 17 residues. Germline assignment: CDR1 MDHEN and CDR2 SYDVKM. Trimming took off 2 bases at V and 7 bases at J, with 20 bases between the two ends. CDR3 DNA: TGTGCCAGCAGTTTAGGTAGTGGACACTCCTGGGGTGAAAAACTGTTTTTT. Translating gives CASSLGSGHSWGEKLFF.

CDR3 in DNA: TGCGCCAGCAGCTCAGGCCCCGGGACAGCCAACACTGAAGCTTTCTTT. This encodes CASSSGPGTANTEAFF. The chain joins TRBV5-1 to TRBJ1-1; 7 positions agree with TRBD1. Germline CDR1 is SGHRS and CDR2 is YFSETQ. The CDR3 extends over 16 amino acids. Trimming removed 3 bases from V and 2 bases from J; junction bases left unmatched: 10.

This clone has only a few counts. V and J are TRBV5-1 and TRBJ2-5, with a possible D match to TRBD2 (6 bases). Germline V gene data show CDR1 as SGHRS and CDR2 as YFSETQ. CDR3 size: 14 residues. The ends were cut back, 4 bases at V and 3 bases at J, with 13 bases in the middle. The CDR3 protein is CASSPGTAEETQYF. For the CDR3, the DNA is TGCGCCAGCAGCCCCGGGACTGCAGAAGAGACCCAGTACTTC.

The chain carries TRBV5-1 and TRBJ2-5, with D possibly TRBD2 on 7 matching bases. V lost 2 bases and J lost 1, with 9 bases in between. CDR1 is SGHRS and CDR2 is YFSETQ in the germline V gene. CDR3 length: 14 amino acids. The CDR3 nucleotides read TGCGCCAGCAGCTTAGGGGGGGCCCAAGAGACCCAGTACTTC. This encodes CASSLGGAQETQYF. Looking up the rest from reference TRBV5-1 and TRBJ2-5 gives the full variable domain: KAGVTQTPRYLIKTRGQQVTLSCSPISGHRSVSWYQQTPGQGLQFLFEYFSETQRNKGNFPGRFSGRQFSNSRSEMNVSTLELGDSALYLCASSLGGAQETQYFGPGTRLLVL.

The CDR3 loop reads CASSERLGARGYTF. The CDR3 DNA sequence: TGTGCCAGCAGTGAAAGGTTGGGGGCGCGGGGCTACACCTTC. This chain connects TRBV2 to TRBJ1-2, with a tentative D call TRBD1 (6 bases). Germline loops: CDR1 SNHLY, CDR2 FYNNEI. Trimming shortened V by 2 bases and J by 8 bases, and 15 bases separated the two germline ends. The CDR3 is 14 residues long.

This clone was found once. The V and J genes are TRBV27 and TRBJ1-2; weak D call: TRBD1 (6 bases). The ends were cut back, 6 bases at V and 0 bases at J, with 17 bases in the middle. The germline V gene has CDR1 MNHEY and CDR2 SMNVEV (reference sequence). This CDR3 comprises 16 residues. CDR3 in amino acids: CASSRITGRANYGYTF. CDR3 in DNA: TGTGCCAGCAGCCGAATAACAGGGAGAGCTAACTATGGCTACACCTTC.